The 25 T cell receptor beta chains below come from one sample, sequenced in a study of blood T cell repertoires in COVID-19. Assay used: immunoSEQ multiplex PCR; TCRdb lists only in-frame clones, some missing. There are 260,000 or so clones in the sample; roughly 87% occur only once, and 0.7% lies in the top ten. Sequencing was done on a sample of peripheral blood. Receptors were obtained from a human donor in a cohort sampled during active COVID-19.

The rearrangement uses TRBV10-3 and TRBJ2-7; TRBD2 might be the D (6 bases). Germline V CDR1 and CDR2: ENHRY, SYGVKD. This CDR3 is built from 13 residues. Trimming stripped 3 bases from V and 5 bases from J, with 11 bases between. The CDR3 DNA follows: TGTGCCATCAGTGATCGAGGGGAGGACGAGCAGTACTTC. Translated, it gives CAISDRGEDEQYF.

The genes are TRBV7-2 and TRBJ1-2, with 10 bases that match TRBD1. The length of the CDR3 is 17 residues. Germline V lookup: CDR1 SGHTA, CDR2 FQGNSA. V lost 4 bases and J lost 4; bases outside the gene matches: 12. The DNA of the CDR3 is TGTGCCAGCAGCTCCGGGACAGGGGAACTGGGGGGCTATGGCTACACCTTC. This encodes CASSSGTGELGGYGYTF.

The rearrangement uses TRBV27 and TRBJ1-6, with 8 bases lining up with TRBD1. J gave up 9 bases and V 5 bases, and 12 bases lay outside the gene matches. Germline V gives CDR1 MNHEY, CDR2 SMNVEV (reference sequence). The CDR3 totals 16 residues. The CDR3: CASSQGAIPKGSPLHF. The CDR3 DNA sequence: TGTGCCAGCAGTCAGGGGGCTATCCCGAAGGGTTCACCCCTCCACTTT.

The rearrangement joins TRBV5-1 to TRBJ2-7; D is unresolved. The CDR3 is made up of 14 amino acids. V shed 1 base and J shed 4 bases, with 12 bases lying between them. Germline V lookup: CDR1 SGHRS, CDR2 YFSETQ. CDR3 in amino acids: CASSLSPGSYEQYF. CDR3 nucleotide sequence: TGCGCCAGCAGCTTGAGTCCAGGTTCGTACGAGCAGTACTTC.

This chain uses TRBV11-2 with TRBJ1-3; weak D call: TRBD1 (5 bases). V was clipped by 4 bases and J by 3 bases, with 13 bases between them. CDR1 SGHAT and CDR2 FQNNGV come from the germline V gene. The CDR3 loop spans 15 amino acids. The DNA of the CDR3 is TGTGCCAGCAGCTCTACGGGGGGGGTTGGAAACACCATATATTTT. Translation: CASSSTGGVGNTIYF.

This chain uses TRBV19 with TRBJ2-7, with TRBD2 identical over 7 bases. With 9 bases clipped from V and 4 bases from J, the junction kept 12 bases outside the gene matches. Looked up from germline, CDR1 is LNHDA and CDR2 is SQIVND (reference sequence). The CDR3 contains 14 residues. CDR3 protein: CASPKGPSGYEQYF. The CDR3 DNA reads TGTGCCAGCCCTAAAGGGCCTAGCGGATACGAGCAGTACTTC.

The chain couples TRBV25-1 to TRBJ1-3; D is unclear. The CDR3 is 16 residues long. V was pared by 0 bases and J by 1 base, with 10 bases between. Germline V gene lookup returns CDR1 MGHDK and CDR2 SYGVNS. CDR3 sequence: CASSEYQGGSGNTIYF. For the CDR3, the DNA is TGTGCCAGCAGTGAATATCAAGGCGGGTCTGGAAACACCATATATTTT. The variable domain in full, with the rest retrieved from reference TRBV25-1 and TRBJ1-3, is EADIYQTPRYLVIGTGKKITLECSQTMGHDKMYWYQQDPGMELHLIHYSYGVNSTEKGDLSSESTVSRIRTEHFPLTLESARPSHTSQYLCASSEYQGGSGNTIYFGEGSWLTVV.

The chain combines TRBV18 with TRBJ1-1; D is undetermined. Germline CDR1 is KGHSH and CDR2 is LQKENI. The CDR3 runs to 15 residues. Trimming pared 0 bases from V and 5 bases from J, leaving 13 bases between. CDR3 sequence: CASSPPLGLKTEAFF. The CDR3 bases are TGTGCCAGCTCACCACCTCTCGGACTAAAGACTGAAGCTTTCTTT.

V is TRBV29-1 and J is TRBJ2-7, with D maybe TRBD2 (7 bases). The CDR3 spans 13 residues. The V and J ends lost 6 bases and 5 bases respectively, with 17 bases between them. Germline lookup yields CDR1 SQVTM and CDR2 ANQGSEA. CDR3 sequence: CSVWGGTGNEQYF. In DNA form, the CDR3 reads TGCAGCGTCTGGGGGGGCACAGGGAACGAGCAGTACTTC.

The chain uses TRBV7-8 and TRBJ1-4, with D unresolved. Germline CDR1 reads SGHVS; CDR2 reads FQNEAQ. The CDR3 covers 15 residues. Trimming shortened V by 0 bases and J by 5 bases, and 10 bases separated the two germline ends. In DNA, the CDR3 is TGTGCCAGCAGCTTAGCTAGCCCCCAAAATGAAAAACTGTTTTTT. Translation: CASSLASPQNEKLFF.

This clone was observed a few times. This sequence joins TRBV25-1 and TRBJ1-5; 8 bases fit TRBD1. Germline loops: CDR1 MGHDK, CDR2 SYGVNS. The J segment lost 0 bases and the V segment lost 8 bases, leaving 15 bases of the junction unmatched. The CDR3 totals 18 residues. This chain's CDR3 is CASEGGTGDEYSNQPQHF. CDR3 DNA: TGTGCCAGCGAAGGCGGGACAGGAGACGAATATAGCAATCAGCCCCAGCATTTT.

This rearrangement joins TRBV7-9 to TRBJ1-2; 7 nucleotides match TRBD1. This CDR3 has 14 amino acids. The germline CDR1 and CDR2 sequences are SEHNR and FQNEAQ (reference sequence). The V segment lost 3 bases and the J segment 5 bases; nucleotides outside the gene matches: 6. The CDR3, as DNA: TGTGCCAGCAGCTTGGGACAGCAAGTTTATGGCTACACCTTC. Translated, it gives CASSLGQQVYGYTF.

The V gene is TRBV5-4, the J gene TRBJ1-1, with a tentative D call TRBD1 (6 bases). This CDR3 region has 17 residues. V gave up 1 base and J gave up 0 bases, with 16 bases separating them. Germline CDR1 is SGHNT and CDR2 is YYREEE (reference sequence). The CDR3 DNA sequence: TGTGCCAGCAGCTTGAGGCAGGGGACAAGAATGAACACTGAAGCTTTCTTT. It translates to CASSLRQGTRMNTEAFF.

The CDR3 sequence is CASSYSVGSEAFF. CDR3 in DNA: TGTGCCAGCAGTTACTCGGTGGGCAGTGAAGCTTTCTTT. V and J are TRBV6-2 or TRBV6-3 and TRBJ1-1, with no clear D. The CDR3 consists of 13 residues. V was pared by 0 bases and J by 7 bases, with 9 bases between. The germline V gene encodes CDR1 MNHEY and CDR2 SVGEGT.

The chain uses TRBV19 and TRBJ2-7, with D maybe TRBD1 (7 bases). The CDR3 covers 16 residues. V dropped 5 bases and J dropped 2 bases, with 19 bases sitting between them. The germline V gene encodes CDR1 LNHDA and CDR2 SQIVND (reference sequence). For the CDR3, the DNA is TGTGCCAGTAGTGTCCAAGGCGGGACAGTCCCCTACGAGCAGTACTTC. The encoded protein is CASSVQGGTVPYEQYF.

The chain couples TRBV5-1 to TRBJ1-1; D is possibly TRBD1 (6 bases). The CDR3 is 14 amino acids. Germline CDR1 reads SGHRS; CDR2 reads YFSETQ. Trimming stripped 8 bases from V and 4 bases from J, with 18 bases between. The CDR3 sequence is CASRDRTKGTEAFF. The CDR3 bases are TGCGCCAGTAGAGACAGGACGAAGGGCACTGAAGCTTTCTTT.

In this sample, this clone turned up a few times. The junction does not match germline at one end; this may be a read error. The chain uses TRBV3-1 (or the pseudogene TRBV3-2) and TRBJ2-1; D perhaps matches TRBD2 (6 bases). Germline CDR1 is LGHDT and CDR2 is YNNKEL (reference sequence). This CDR3 region has 12 residues. The CDR3 coding sequence is TGTGCCAGCAGCCAAGGGACCTGGGGGGAGGTCTTC. This sequence encodes CASSQGTWGEVF.

The table lists this clone with a few counts. The chain recombines TRBV7-2 with TRBJ1-2, with 7 bases aligning to TRBD1. Germline V CDR1 and CDR2: SGHTA, FQGNSA. There are 15 residues in the CDR3. J was trimmed by 3 bases and V by 2 bases; bases with no gene match: 6. In nucleotides, the CDR3 is TGTGCCAGCAGCTTATCCACAGGGGTCGACTATGGCTACACCTTC. This translates into CASSLSTGVDYGYTF.

V and J are TRBV7-9 and TRBJ1-6, with 7 bases matching TRBD1. Germline lookup yields CDR1 SEHNR and CDR2 FQNEAQ (reference sequence). The CDR3 runs to 15 residues. The J segment lost 7 bases and the V segment lost 4 bases, leaving 7 bases of the junction unmatched. The CDR3 nucleotides read TGTGCCAGCAGCTCACTTAGGGACAGCAATTCACCCCTCCACTTT. It yields the protein CASSSLRDSNSPLHF.

This chain links TRBV28 with TRBJ2-6; D is uncertain. This CDR3 is built from 14 residues. Between the trimmed V and J ends, which lost 6 bases and 0 bases, there was a span of 6 bases. The V gene's germline CDR1 is MDHEN and CDR2 SYDVKM. DNA of the CDR3: TGTGCCAGCAGCCCAGTCTCTGGGGCCAACGTCCTGACTTTC. Protein product: CASSPVSGANVLTF.

The chain employs TRBV19 and TRBJ2-7; D gene uncertain. Trimming stripped 5 bases from V and 0 bases from J, with 11 bases between. Germline V gene sequence: CDR1 LNHDA, CDR2 SQIVND (reference sequence). The CDR3 runs 14 residues. The CDR3 protein is CASSSRVSSYEQYF. The CDR3 coding sequence is TGTGCCAGTAGTTCCCGGGTAAGCTCCTACGAGCAGTACTTC.

This clone was seen a few times. The chain links TRBV21-1 to TRBJ1-5. TRBV21-1 is labeled a pseudogene. This CDR3 has 13 residues. CDR3 nucleotide sequence: TGTGCCAGCAGCAAAGGAGAGGGTCAGCCCCAGCATTTT. Amino acid sequence: CASSKGEGQPQHF.

The J gene is TRBJ2-7, the V gene TRBV7-9; D might be TRBD1 (6 bases). The CDR3 spans 15 residues. V was trimmed by 1 base and J by 2 bases, leaving 12 bases between them. Germline loops: CDR1 SEHNR, CDR2 FQNEAQ (reference sequence). The CDR3 sequence: CASSLVPGQTYEQYF. CDR3 DNA: TGTGCCAGCAGCTTAGTGCCCGGACAGACCTACGAGCAGTACTTC.

This chain uses TRBV27 with TRBJ1-2; 7 nucleotides match TRBD1. CDR3 length equals 14 residues. The V gene's germline CDR1 is MNHEY and CDR2 SMNVEV (reference sequence). After removal of 5 bases from V and 4 bases from J, the junction contained 7 bases not matched to a gene. The CDR3 region is CASSHGQALYGYTF. CDR3 sequence (DNA): TGTGCCAGCAGTCACGGACAGGCCCTCTATGGCTACACCTTC.

The chain uses TRBV4-3 and TRBJ2-7; 9 bases line up with TRBD2. Germline values: CDR1 LGHNA, CDR2 YSLEER. The CDR3 loop spans 18 amino acids. J gave up 4 bases and V 0 bases, and 13 bases lay outside the gene matches. The CDR3 nucleotides read TGCGCCAGCAGCCAAGATCTTACGAGGGGCGGGAGGGCGTACGAGCAGTACTTC. It translates to CASSQDLTRGGRAYEQYF.